The rows below give T cell receptor beta chains drawn from one sample of a study of blood T cells in healthy people across ages. In TCRdb, the 5' RACE reads were re-called with MiXCR into one record per CDR3 protein. The sample gives approximately 690,000 distinct CDR3 sequences, around three fifths of which show up once; more than 35% is in the top ten. Source material: blood. These receptor sequences come from a man aged 55 to 69 in good health. Both conserved end residues are part of each CDR3. D genes are given only for firm matches. Rows may omit the clone size; those that give it use once, few, many or a size class.

V gene	D gene	clone size	J gene	CDR3 protein	CDR3 DNA
TRBV2	.	.	TRBJ1-6	CASRGTASSYNSPLHF	TGTGCCAGCCGGGGGACGGCCAGCTCCTATAATTCACCCCTCCACTTT
TRBV12-3/TRBV12-4	TRBD1	few	TRBJ1-1	CASTLTGGFDTEAFF	TGTGCCAGCACCCTGACAGGGGGCTTTGACACTGAAGCTTTCTTT
TRBV20-1	TRBD2	.	TRBJ2-3	CSASPLAGDSGTQYF	TGCAGTGCTAGTCCCCTAGCGGGGGACTCGGGTACGCAGTATTTT
TRBV7-9	.	.	TRBJ2-6	CASSPWGANVPTF	TGTGCCAGCAGCCCCTGGGGGGCCAACGTCCCGACTTTC
TRBV10-3	.	.	TRBJ1-2	CAIKGDGYGYTF	TGTGCCATCAAGGGGGACGGCTATGGCTACACCTTC
TRBV2	TRBD2	once	TRBJ2-3	CASRETSGGPSTDTQYF	TGTGCCAGCAGGGAGACTAGCGGGGGACCTAGCACAGATACGCAGTATTTT
TRBV6-5	.	.	TRBJ1-6	CASSYAGKLHF	TGTGCCAGCAGTTACGCGGGGAAACTCCACTTT
TRBV6-5	.	.	TRBJ2-7	CASSDGGRPNEQYF	TGTGCCAGCAGTGACGGAGGACGCCCCAATGAGCAGTACTTC
TRBV6-6	TRBD2	few	TRBJ2-3	CASRSAGGPPGDTQYF	TGTGCCAGCAGATCAGCGGGGGGCCCCCCTGGCGATACGCAGTATTTT
TRBV12-3/TRBV12-4	.	.	TRBJ2-3	CASSYRSSTDTQYF	TGTGCCAGCAGTTACCGGTCGAGCACAGATACGCAGTATTTT
TRBV7-9	.	.	TRBJ2-7	CASSLGAPEQYF	TGTGCCAGCAGCTTAGGGGCTCCCGAGCAGTACTTC
TRBV12-3/TRBV12-4	.	few	TRBJ2-5	CASSPGDRWEQYF	TGTGCCAGCAGCCCCGGGGATAGGTGGGAGCAGTACTTC